This passage covers 5 T cell receptor beta chains from one sample sequenced in a study of shared clonotypes between healthy human individuals. The table came from immunoSEQ multiplex PCR; TCRdb's copy has only in-frame clones and leaves some out. Seen here are some 1,400,000 clones, more than 95% observed once, and the top ten hold over 1%. The sample consisted of naive CD4+ T cells sorted from blood. The subset here: CD45RA+ positively selected. These TCRs come from a man aged 30 to 45 in good health.

This chain uses TRBV19 with TRBJ2-7; TRBD2 agrees at 9 bases. The V segment lost 9 bases and the J segment 2 bases; nucleotides outside the gene matches: 5. Germline V gives CDR1 LNHDA, CDR2 SQIVND (reference sequence). This CDR3 spans 13 amino acids. The CDR3 here is CASRKRGAYEQYF. CDR3 DNA sequence: TGTGCCAGCAGGAAGCGGGGGGCCTACGAGCAGTACTTC.

V usage is TRBV7-2 and J usage is TRBJ2-5; weak D call: TRBD1 (6 bases). The V end was cut by 5 bases, the J end by 9 bases, with 16 bases between. Germline assignment: CDR1 SGHTA and CDR2 FQGNSA. The CDR3 runs to 13 residues. This CDR3 reads CASSLKQGLAQYF. DNA of the CDR3: TGTGCCAGCAGCCTGAAACAGGGCCTCGCCCAGTACTTC. Filled out from reference TRBV7-2 and TRBJ2-5, the complete variable domain reads GAGVSQSPSNKVTEKGKDVELRCDPISGHTALYWYRQSLGQGLEFLIYFQGNSAPDKSGLPSDRFSAERTGGSVSTLTIQRTQQEDSAVYLCASSLKQGLAQYFGPGTRLLVL.

This chain connects TRBV6-1 to TRBJ2-5; D is undetermined. Trimming shortened V by 6 bases and J by 5 bases, and 13 bases separated the two germline ends. Germline loops: CDR1 MNHNS, CDR2 SASEGT. The CDR3 extends over 13 amino acids. The CDR3 coding sequence is TGTGCCAGCAGACGGACGGAATTGGAGACCCAGTACTTC. It encodes CASRRTELETQYF.

The chain links TRBV19 to TRBJ2-1; the match to TRBD2 covers 12 bases. Germline V gene lookup returns CDR1 LNHDA and CDR2 SQIVND (reference sequence). With 5 bases clipped from V and 8 bases from J, the junction kept 13 bases outside the gene matches. This CDR3 region has 17 residues. The DNA of the CDR3 is TGTGCCAGTAGTCCGGAGCGACTAGCGGGAGTTGGGGATGAGCAGTTCTTC. Translated: CASSPERLAGVGDEQFF.

J is TRBJ2-3 and V is TRBV2; perhaps TRBD1 as D (5 bases). Trimming cost V 7 bases and J 1 base, with 12 bases left between them. The V gene's germline CDR1 is SNHLY and CDR2 FYNNEI. The CDR3 consists of 14 residues. The CDR3 bases are TGTGCCAGCAATAGGGGTCTGGGCACAGATACGCAGTATTTT. Amino acids: CASNRGLGTDTQYF. The full variable domain, with the rest looked up from reference TRBV2 and TRBJ2-3, is EPEVTQTPSHQVTQMGQEVILRCVPISNHLYFYWYRQILGQKVEFLVSFYNNEISEKSEIFDDQFSVERPDGSNFTLKIRSTKLEDSAMYFCASNRGLGTDTQYFGPGTRLTVL.